The 9 T cell receptor beta chains reported below all come from one sample, sequenced in a study of CD8 T cells in ankylosing spondylitis. Study observations and caveats: For ankylosing spondylitis blood, a TCR beta motif of several highly homologous variants appeared characteristic.

These receptors' targets are unknown. TCRdb processed the 5' RACE reads anew with MiXCR; each CDR3 protein has one entry. The sample has more than 500,000 distinct CDR3 sequences, approximately 5% seen once; the top ten hold under 4.5%. Sequenced sample: blood, either unsorted or a sorted T cell fraction (not recorded which). The receptors derive from a male donor with ankylosing spondylitis.

This clonotype was found many times. This chain uses TRBV4-3 with TRBJ1-2; D is unclear. The CDR3 has 14 residues. Germline loops: CDR1 LGHNA, CDR2 YSLEER. The V end was cut by 0 bases, the J end by 8 bases, with 13 bases between. CDR3 sequence (DNA): TGCGCCAGCAGCCAAGATATGAGGGTTCAAGGCTACACCTTC. This translates into CASSQDMRVQGYTF.

This clonotype appeared many times. The J gene is TRBJ2-7, the V gene TRBV5-1; D might be TRBD2 (6 bases). Trimming took off 1 base at V and 1 base at J, with 9 bases between the two ends. The CDR3 consists of 14 residues. Germline CDR1 SGHRS, CDR2 YFSETQ. The CDR3 nucleotides read TGCGCCAGCAGCTTGTGGAGGGAGTCCTACGAGCAGTACTTC. Amino acid sequence: CASSLWRESYEQYF.

This clonotype was seen ten or more times. The V gene is TRBV27, the J gene TRBJ2-1, with 8 bases aligning to TRBD1. This CDR3 spans 14 amino acids. J was trimmed by 7 bases and V by 5 bases; bases with no gene match: 7. CDR1 and CDR2 (germline): MNHEY, SMNVEV (reference sequence). CDR3 loop: CASSPQGARNEQFF. The CDR3 nucleotides read TGTGCCAGCAGTCCGCAGGGGGCGCGGAATGAGCAGTTCTTC.

This clonotype was observed many times. V usage is TRBV4-2 and J usage is TRBJ1-2; D call uncertain. Germline loops: CDR1 LGHNA, CDR2 YNFKEQ. The CDR3 has 15 residues. V lost 4 bases and J 1 base, leaving 13 bases between the germline ends. The CDR3 region has the DNA TGTGCCAGCAGCCCTCCGGGATACCATAACTATGGCTACACCTTC. This encodes CASSPPGYHNYGYTF.

This clonotype has at least ten counts. The V gene is TRBV20-1, the J gene TRBJ1-1, with unresolved D. Trimming shortened V by 1 base and J by 0 bases, and 9 bases separated the two germline ends. Looked up from germline, CDR1 is DFQATT and CDR2 is SNEGSKA (reference sequence). The CDR3 covers 14 residues. The CDR3 sequence: CSARVAALNTEAFF. The CDR3 DNA follows: TGCAGTGCTAGAGTGGCGGCCCTGAACACTGAAGCTTTCTTT.

This clonotype was recorded many times. At one end the junction does not follow the germline gene, possibly because of a read error. This chain links TRBV7-7 with TRBJ2-1, with TRBD1 identical over 9 bases. CDR3 length equals 14 residues. Germline lookup yields CDR1 SSHAT and CDR2 FNYEAQ (reference sequence). CDR3 sequence (DNA): TGTGCTAGCAGCCCGGACAGGGGTCGCAATGAGCAGTTCTTC. Protein: CASSPDRGRNEQFF.

This clonotype was found many times. The V gene is TRBV5-1, the J gene TRBJ1-1; no reliable D call. V was clipped by 4 bases and J by 10 bases, with 17 bases between them. The V gene's germline CDR1 is SGHRS and CDR2 YFSETQ. This CDR3 comprises 13 residues. This CDR3 reads CASSPPGLEGAFF. CDR3 coding DNA: TGCGCCAGCAGCCCACCCGGCCTGGAGGGAGCTTTCTTT.

This clonotype was found many times. The chain links TRBV5-1 to TRBJ1-1; 7 bases map to TRBD1. This CDR3 has 13 residues. V was clipped by 4 bases and J by 4 bases; unmatched bases: 4. In germline, CDR1 is SGHRS, CDR2 YFSETQ. CDR3 protein: CASSTGQPTEAFF. The CDR3 DNA sequence: TGCGCCAGCAGCACGGGACAGCCCACTGAAGCTTTCTTT. The variable domain in full, completed from reference TRBV5-1 and TRBJ1-1, reads KAGVTQTPRYLIKTRGQQVTLSCSPISGHRSVSWYQQTPGQGLQFLFEYFSETQRNKGNFPGRFSGRQFSNSRSEMNVSTLELGDSALYLCASSTGQPTEAFFGQGTRLTVV.

This clonotype was recorded at least ten times. V and J are TRBV4-3 and TRBJ2-2, with TRBD2 as a possible D gene (5 bases). The CDR3 runs 15 residues. The germline gives CDR1 LGHNA, CDR2 YSLEER. V dropped 1 base and J dropped 0 bases, with 6 bases sitting between them. In nucleotides, the CDR3 is TGCGCCAGCAGCCAAGGAGGGACGAACACCGGGGAGCTGTTTTTT. Protein sequence: CASSQGGTNTGELFF.